A selection of T cell receptor beta chains follows, all from one sample in a study of T cell responses to AZD1222 COVID-19 vaccine. Assay: immunoSEQ multiplex PCR; the TCRdb copy retains only in-frame clones and omits some. Here the sample spans 150,000 or so clones, about 91% being singletons. This material consisted of peripheral blood, taken on day 0 of AZD1222 vaccination. The source is an adult in good health. Both conserved end residues are part of each CDR3. The D gene is left open where the match is weak. Size values are once, few and many counts, or a class for expanded clones, and some rows have none.

NA	TRBJ2-7	NA	TRBV4-3	CASSQDFGSYEQYF	TGCGCCAGCAGCCAAGATTTTGGGTCCTACGAGCAGTACTTC
NA	TRBJ2-7	TRBD1	TRBV27	CASSKPGQGYEQYF	TGTGCCAGCAGTAAACCGGGACAGGGTTACGAGCAGTACTTC
NA	TRBJ1-5	TRBD1	TRBV18	CASSPARTGASGNQPQHF	TGTGCCAGCTCACCGGCGAGGACAGGGGCCTCCGGCAATCAGCCCCAGCATTTT
NA	TRBJ1-5	NA	TRBV15	CATSRVSFGGRSNQPQHF	TGTGCCACCAGCAGAGTTTCGTTCGGGGGGAGAAGCAATCAGCCCCAGCATTTT
once	TRBJ1-4	NA	TRBV5-1	CASSLGTLDEKLFF	TGCGCCAGCAGCCTGGGGACGTTGGATGAAAAACTGTTTTTT
NA	TRBJ1-5	NA	TRBV11-1	CASSPGAGAQPQHF	TGTGCCAGCAGCCCTGGGGCAGGGGCTCAGCCCCAGCATTTT
NA	TRBJ2-2	NA	TRBV9	CASSVVSGYTGELFF	TGTGCCAGCAGCGTAGTGTCAGGTTACACCGGGGAGCTGTTTTTT
NA	TRBJ2-7	NA	TRBV9	CASSVGARTYEQYF	TGTGCCAGCAGCGTAGGGGCGCGCACCTACGAGCAGTACTTC
NA	TRBJ2-7	NA	TRBV5-1	CASSLWSGDEQYF	TGCGCCAGCAGCTTGTGGTCCGGGGACGAGCAGTACTTC
NA	TRBJ2-7	TRBD1	TRBV5-4	CASSSQGTLEQYF	TGTGCCAGCAGCTCACAGGGGACGTTGGAGCAGTACTTC
NA	TRBJ2-7	NA	TRBV28	CASTIADEQYF	TGTGCCAGCACCATAGCCGACGAGCAGTACTTC
NA	TRBJ2-5	NA	TRBV3-1/TRBV3-2	CASSRRQGETQYF	TGTGCCAGCAGCCGTCGTCAGGGAGAGACCCAGTACTTC
NA	TRBJ1-4	NA	TRBV4-1	CASSPLDGATNEKLFF	TGCGCCAGCAGCCCCCTCGACGGCGCAACTAATGAAAAACTGTTTTTT
NA	TRBJ2-1	TRBD1	TRBV12-3/TRBV12-4	CASSYRGTSEFF	TGTGCCAGCAGTTACAGGGGGACAAGCGAGTTCTTC
NA	TRBJ2-7	NA	TRBV4-2	CASSQEALAYEQYF	TGTGCCAGCAGCCAAGAGGCCTTGGCCTACGAGCAGTACTTC
few	TRBJ1-1	NA	TRBV7-9	CASSLGQSNTEAFF	TGTGCCAGCAGCTTAGGACAGTCGAACACTGAAGCTTTCTTT
NA	TRBJ1-2	NA	TRBV4-3	CASSPNVAGSALGYTF	TGCGCCAGCAGCCCAAACGTGGCAGGGTCAGCGCTTGGCTACACCTTC
NA	TRBJ1-5	NA	TRBV27	CASGQRDQPQHF	TGTGCCAGTGGACAGCGGGATCAGCCCCAGCATTTT
NA	TRBJ2-3	NA	TRBV27	CASSQGGGGDTQYF	TGTGCCAGCAGTCAAGGGGGCGGGGGAGATACGCAGTATTTT
NA	TRBJ1-2	NA	TRBV6-2/TRBV6-3	CASSRENPDAPLLYGYTF	TGTGCCAGCAGCCGTGAAAATCCGGACGCTCCGCTTCTGTATGGCTACACCTTC
NA	TRBJ1-5	NA	TRBV6-2/TRBV6-3	CASSQRSTGVPWPQHF	TGTGCCAGCAGTCAAAGGTCGACAGGCGTACCTTGGCCCCAGCATTTT
once	TRBJ2-6	TRBD1	TRBV3-1/TRBV3-2	CASSRGTGLRSGANVLTF	TGTGCCAGCAGCCGTGGGACAGGCCTACGCTCTGGGGCCAACGTCCTGACTTTC
NA	TRBJ2-2	TRBD1	TRBV11-2	CASSLDSYGTGAGELFF	TGTGCCAGCAGCTTAGATTCGTACGGGACAGGTGCCGGGGAGCTGTTTTTT
NA	TRBJ1-2	NA	TRBV6-5	CASRSAIYGYTF	TGTGCCAGCAGATCGGCCATCTATGGCTACACCTTC
NA	TRBJ2-1	TRBD2	TRBV15	CATSTALTSGTSYNEQFF	TGTGCCACCAGCACCGCATTGACTAGCGGGACTTCCTACAATGAGCAGTTCTTC
NA	TRBJ2-6	NA	TRBV6-1	CASSEAGGANVLTF	TGTGCCAGCAGTGAAGCGGGTGGGGCCAACGTCCTGACTTTC
once	TRBJ2-7	NA	TRBV19	CASSGTYEQYF	TGTGCCAGTAGCGGGACCTACGAGCAGTACTTC
NA	TRBJ1-1	NA	TRBV18	CASSPEVGSMNTEAFF	TGTGCCAGCTCGCCCGAGGTGGGCAGCATGAACACTGAAGCTTTCTTT
NA	TRBJ1-2	NA	TRBV12-3/TRBV12-4	CASSLAGGRGYTF	TGTGCCAGCAGTTTGGCCGGGGGCCGGGGCTACACCTTC
NA	TRBJ1-4	TRBD1	TRBV18	CASSPKRDSSLFF	TGTGCCAGCTCACCAAAGAGGGACAGTTCCCTGTTTTTT
NA	TRBJ1-4	NA	TRBV3-1/TRBV3-2	CASSPGITNEKLFF	TGTGCCAGCAGCCCAGGTATAACTAATGAAAAACTGTTTTTT
NA	TRBJ2-7	TRBD2	TRBV19	CASSLTSANYEQYF	TGTGCCAGTAGTTTGACTAGCGCCAACTACGAGCAGTACTTC
NA	TRBJ2-7	TRBD1	TRBV15	CATSRERDSFSYEQYF	TGTGCCACCAGCAGAGAGAGGGACAGTTTCTCCTACGAGCAGTACTTC
NA	TRBJ1-6	TRBD1	TRBV30	CAWSVGRDSSYNSPLHF	TGTGCCTGGAGTGTGGGAAGGGACAGCTCCTATAATTCACCCCTCCACTTT